This T cell receptor (beta chain) stems from a study of beta chain features in type 1 diabetes. Turning to this clone: Antigen unknown.

Broader study findings: There was a moderate but significant shortening of TCRB CDR3s in all four CD4+ subsets of Type 1 diabetes patients.

Reverse transcribing all isolated RNA meant expressed TCRB transcripts were sequenced. Here immunoSEQ multiplex PCR was the method, and the copy in TCRdb shows in-frame clones only, minus some. The sample holds some 350,000 clones, approximately 13% seen once. The V gene's germline CDR1 is MDHEN and CDR2 SYDVKM. The V end lost 2 bases, the J end lost 6 bases, and 8 bases lay between the germline ends. The CDR3 runs 12 residues. Material: naive CD4+ T cells from blood. The receptor was isolated from a woman under 30 with type 1 diabetes. The chain employs TRBV28 and TRBJ2-7; no clear D. Written as DNA, the CDR3 is TGTGCCAGCAGTTTAAGTGAGTCCGAGCAGTACTTC. Amino acid sequence: CASSLSESEQYF.